This T cell receptor beta chain appears in the sequencing data of a study of blood T cell repertoires in COVID-19. Overall study context: COVID-19 samples collected from the United States, Italy and Spain covered acute and convalescent phases. T cells, B-cell-depleted T cells, or PBMCs supplied cDNA or gDNA.

CDR1 and CDR2 from the germline V gene are SNHLY and FYNNEI. Losses at the gene ends were 6 bases for V and 2 bases for J; bases not matched to a gene: 10. The length of the CDR3 is 18 residues. Authors' analysis steps: Amplification from reference gene primers served as the basis for estimated nucleated cell counts. Assay used: immunoSEQ multiplex PCR; TCRdb lists only in-frame clones, some missing. That table supplies the V and J calls and clone size; D and trimming were determined from the DNA. The sample shows approximately 180,000 clones, nearly 90% of them seen only once. The sequence derives from a woman aged 35 to 49 with acute COVID-19. The sequenced sample was PBMCs or T cells enriched from blood (not recorded which). The V gene is TRBV2, the J gene TRBJ2-5; 15 bases agree with TRBD2. The CDR3 sequence: CASRDGTSGGNGQETQYF. CDR3 DNA: TGTGCCAGCAGGGACGGGACTAGCGGGGGGAACGGGCAAGAGACCCAGTACTTC.